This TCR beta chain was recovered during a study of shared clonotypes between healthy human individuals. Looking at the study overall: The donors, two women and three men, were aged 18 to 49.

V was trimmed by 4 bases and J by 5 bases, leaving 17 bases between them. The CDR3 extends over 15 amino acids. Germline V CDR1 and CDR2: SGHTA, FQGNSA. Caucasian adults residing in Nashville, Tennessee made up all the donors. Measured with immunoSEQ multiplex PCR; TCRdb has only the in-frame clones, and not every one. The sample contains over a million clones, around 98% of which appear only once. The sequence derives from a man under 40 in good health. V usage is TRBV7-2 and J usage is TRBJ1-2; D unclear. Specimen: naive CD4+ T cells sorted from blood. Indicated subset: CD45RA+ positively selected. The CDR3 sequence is CASSSLGQALYGYTF. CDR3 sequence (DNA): TGTGCCAGCAGCTCCTTAGGTCAGGCCCTATATGGCTACACCTTC.